The rows below give T cell receptor beta chains drawn from one sample of a study of graft-versus-host responses after intestinal transplantation. The table came from immunoSEQ multiplex PCR; TCRdb's copy has only in-frame clones and leaves some out. The sample has roughly 89,000 clones, 90% to 95% seen once; the top ten hold roughly 0.17%. These receptors' antigens are unknown. This sample comprised unstimulated CD4+ T cells sorted from spleen or lymph node cells, obtained before intestinal transplant. The receptor source for this set is a human donor who received an intestinal transplant. Each CDR3 is given with its conserved first and last residue. A D gene is named only where the DNA matches it firmly. Clone size, where shown, is once, few, many, or a class for clones that have expanded.

size	V	D	J	CDR3	DNA
.	TRBV7-3	.	TRBJ1-3	CASSRTAGNTIYF	TGTGCCAGCAGTCGGACAGCCGGAAACACCATATATTTT
.	TRBV15	.	TRBJ2-2	CATSRAGTGELFF	TGTGCCACCAGCAGAGCGGGGACCGGGGAGCTGTTTTTT
.	TRBV7-3	.	TRBJ2-7	CASSLLPGSSYEQYF	TGTGCCAGCAGCTTACTCCCGGGGAGCTCCTACGAGCAGTACTTC
.	TRBV5-5	TRBD1	TRBJ1-2	CASRLPGTGYGYTF	TGTGCCAGCAGGTTGCCGGGGACAGGATATGGCTACACCTTC
.	TRBV11-2	.	TRBJ2-1	CASSPGGRDYNEQFF	TGTGCCAGCAGCCCAGGAGGGCGAGACTACAATGAGCAGTTCTTC
.	TRBV5-6	TRBD1	TRBJ2-6	CASSAGQGALGANVLTF	TGTGCCAGCAGCGCCGGACAGGGGGCTCTTGGGGCCAACGTCCTGACTTTC
.	TRBV7-7	TRBD1	TRBJ2-5	CASSFSLGTAKETQYF	TGTGCCAGCAGCTTTAGTTTAGGGACAGCAAAAGAGACCCAGTACTTC
.	TRBV6-5	TRBD2	TRBJ2-7	CASSPQLAGGDEQYF	TGTGCCAGCAGTCCCCAGCTAGCGGGAGGCGACGAGCAGTACTTC
.	TRBV12-5	TRBD1	TRBJ1-1	CASGLQGGNTEAFF	TGTGCTAGTGGTTTACAGGGGGGGAACACTGAAGCTTTCTTT
.	TRBV5-1	.	TRBJ1-1	CASSGGSALNTEAFF	TGCGCCAGCAGCGGTGGGTCAGCGTTGAACACTGAAGCTTTCTTT
few	TRBV4-2	.	TRBJ2-7	CASSRDLGTYEQYF	TGTGCCAGCAGCCGGGACTTGGGTACCTACGAGCAGTACTTC
.	TRBV27	TRBD1	TRBJ2-7	CASRTLGTGVYEQYF	TGTGCCAGCAGAACTCTGGGGACAGGGGTTTACGAGCAGTACTTC
.	TRBV18	TRBD1	TRBJ1-2	CASSPGQAMGYTF	TGTGCCAGCTCACCCGGACAGGCAATGGGCTACACCTTC
.	TRBV7-8	.	TRBJ2-7	CASSLSRGYEQYF	TGTGCCAGCAGCTTGTCCCGAGGATACGAGCAGTACTTC
once	TRBV7-6	TRBD2	TRBJ2-5	CASSSGTSGSLAETQYF	TGTGCCAGCAGCTCCGGGACTAGCGGGAGTTTGGCAGAGACCCAGTACTTC
.	TRBV6-5	.	TRBJ1-5	CASSQTPSNQPQHF	TGTGCCAGCAGTCAAACTCCTAGCAATCAGCCCCAGCATTTT
.	TRBV5-1	TRBD2	TRBJ2-1	CASSLGGRVDGEQFF	TGCGCCAGCAGCTTGGGCGGGAGGGTTGACGGTGAGCAGTTCTTC
.	TRBV9	.	TRBJ1-4	CASSPRALPNEKLFF	TGTGCCAGCAGCCCCAGGGCTCTTCCCAATGAAAAACTGTTTTTT
once	TRBV5-1	.	TRBJ2-7	CASSFGSDDEQYF	TGCGCCAGCAGCTTTGGCTCCGATGACGAGCAGTACTTC
.	TRBV18	.	TRBJ2-5	CASSRDAQKETQYF	TGTGCCAGCTCGCGGGACGCACAAAAAGAGACCCAGTACTTC
.	TRBV5-8	.	TRBJ1-3	CASSLSRENTIYF	TGTGCCAGCAGCTTGTCCAGGGAAAACACCATATATTTT
.	TRBV28	.	TRBJ1-1	CASSLWSNTEAFF	TGTGCCAGCAGTTTATGGTCAAACACTGAAGCTTTCTTT
.	TRBV18	.	TRBJ1-5	CASSRDSDQGSQHF	TGTGCCAGCTCACGAGACAGCGACCAAGGGTCCCAGCATTTT
few	TRBV6-6	TRBD1	TRBJ2-7	CASSYGQGAWEQYF	TGTGCCAGCAGTTACGGACAGGGGGCTTGGGAGCAGTACTTC
.	TRBV28	TRBD2	TRBJ2-1	CASSYVSGSYNEQFF	TGTGCCAGCAGTTACGTTAGCGGGAGTTACAATGAGCAGTTCTTC
.	TRBV7-2	TRBD2	TRBJ2-3	CASSFLGLAGSTDTQYF	TGTGCCAGCAGCTTCTTAGGACTAGCGGGGAGCACAGATACGCAGTATTTT
.	TRBV5-4	TRBD2	TRBJ2-3	CQFQPGLAGGPATDTQYF	TGCCAATTTCAACCGGGACTAGCGGGGGGGCCTGCCACAGATACGCAGTATTTT
.	TRBV19	.	TRBJ1-1	CASSIGGGAGTEAFF	TGTGCCAGTAGTATAGGGGGGGGCGCGGGCACTGAAGCTTTCTTT
few	TRBV6-5	TRBD2	TRBJ2-7	CASSYSKGLAMVQYF	TGTGCCAGCAGTTACTCGAAGGGACTAGCTATGGTGCAGTACTTC
.	TRBV5-4	TRBD2	TRBJ2-1	CASSNSGAYNEQFF	TGTGCCAGCAGCAATAGCGGGGCCTACAATGAGCAGTTCTTC
.	TRBV6-5	TRBD2	TRBJ2-1	CASSYSSGGTYNEQFF	TGTGCCAGCAGTTACTCGAGCGGGGGAACCTACAATGAGCAGTTCTTC
.	TRBV12-5	.	TRBJ2-1	CASGIDAGTEFF	TGTGCTAGTGGTATAGATGCGGGGACGGAGTTCTTC
once	TRBV5-1	TRBD1	TRBJ2-5	CASSLEGAGETQYF	TGCGCCAGCAGCTTGGAGGGGGCGGGAGAGACCCAGTACTTC
.	TRBV7-9	TRBD1	TRBJ1-2	CASSSGQGPRGYTF	TGTGCCAGCAGCTCTGGACAGGGCCCACGTGGCTACACCTTC
.	TRBV7-9	TRBD1	TRBJ1-1	CASSPTTGIGTEAFF	TGTGCCAGCAGCCCTACGACAGGGATCGGCACTGAAGCTTTCTTT
.	TRBV29-1	TRBD1	TRBJ1-1	CSALWDRGRGTEAFF	TGCAGCGCCCTTTGGGACAGGGGTCGGGGTACTGAAGCTTTCTTT
.	TRBV21-1	.	TRBJ1-1	CASSSLTLFF	TGTGCCAGCAGCTCTCTGACACTCTTCTTT
.	TRBV19	TRBD2	TRBJ2-5	CASGIAGGPETQYF	TGTGCCAGCGGAATAGCGGGGGGGCCGGAGACCCAGTACTTC
.	TRBV5-1	.	TRBJ2-5	CASSLQGNRETQYF	TGCGCCAGCAGCTTACAGGGAAACCGGGAGACCCAGTACTTC
.	TRBV4-3	.	TRBJ1-6	CASSRTGEGLGSPLHF	TGCGCCAGCAGCCGAACCGGGGAGGGGTTAGGGTCACCCCTCCACTTT
.	TRBV5-5	.	TRBJ1-1	CASSLLLNTEAFF	TGTGCCAGCAGCCTCCTACTGAACACTGAAGCTTTCTTT
.	TRBV4-3	.	TRBJ1-5	CASSQDAGGGNQPQHF	TGCGCCAGCAGCCAAGATGCGGGGGGAGGTAATCAGCCCCAGCATTTT
.	TRBV5-1	.	TRBJ2-2	CASSLDYEGELFF	TGCGCCAGCAGCTTGGATTATGAGGGGGAGCTGTTTTTT
.	TRBV5-1	TRBD2	TRBJ2-5	CASSLIARGGKETQYF	TGCGCCAGCAGCTTAATAGCTCGGGGGGGAAAAGAGACCCAGTACTTC
.	TRBV5-4	TRBD2	TRBJ2-5	CASSLASGGAETQYF	TGTGCCAGCAGCTTGGCCAGCGGGGGGGCTGAGACCCAGTACTTC
.	TRBV7-9	TRBD1	TRBJ1-2	CASSSGQGDGYTF	TGTGCCAGCAGCTCAGGACAGGGGGATGGCTACACCTTC
.	TRBV7-2	TRBD2	TRBJ2-1	CASSLARGIAGGYNEQFF	TGTGCCAGCAGCTTAGCGCGTGGAATAGCGGGGGGCTACAATGAGCAGTTCTTC
.	TRBV2	TRBD1	TRBJ2-1	CASSESPTGGGTNEQFF	TGTGCCAGCAGTGAATCCCCGACAGGGGGCGGAACGAATGAGCAGTTCTTC
.	TRBV19	.	TRBJ1-5	CASSMRVNQPQHF	TGTGCCAGTAGTATGAGGGTCAATCAGCCCCAGCATTTT
.	TRBV6-5	TRBD1	TRBJ2-1	CASSRTGGHEQFF	TGTGCCAGCAGCCGGACAGGGGGCCATGAGCAGTTCTTC
.	TRBV19	TRBD1	TRBJ1-2	CASSTGTAYGYTF	TGTGCCAGTAGTACCGGGACAGCCTATGGCTACACCTTC
.	TRBV18	.	TRBJ1-1	CASSPRVGDAEAFF	TGTGCCAGCTCACCTCGCGTGGGCGACGCTGAAGCTTTCTTT
.	TRBV27	TRBD1	TRBJ1-2	CASSSRTGHGYTF	TGTGCCAGCAGTTCCCGGACAGGGCATGGCTACACCTTC